The clone carrying this TCR beta chain was seen once. What it binds is unknown. This specimen comes from a study of cytomegalovirus exposure and HLA in healthy donors. A multiplex PCR was run with 60 Vbeta primers and 13 Jbeta primers. The protocol was immunoSEQ multiplex PCR, while the TCRdb copy is restricted to in-frame clones and leaves out a portion. The sample carries roughly 150,000 clones, approximately 80% recorded once. Study-level results: In a later analysis, a missense DCLRE1C variant was linked to TCR beta V- and J-gene trimming.

The V and J ends lost 4 bases and 8 bases, in that order; junction bases with no gene match: 11. The germline CDR1 and CDR2 sequences are SGHNT and YYREEE (reference sequence). The CDR3 length is 15 residues. This chain uses TRBV5-4 with TRBJ1-2, with TRBD1 matching 10 bases. Material for sequencing was PBMCs. The clonotype was recovered from a man in his thirties or forties in good health and CMV-seronegative. CDR3 amino acids: CASSADRGQLGGYTF. The CDR3 nucleotides read TGTGCCAGCAGCGCCGACAGGGGGCAATTGGGGGGCTACACCTTC.